Listed here are 22 T cell receptor beta chains from one sample, sequenced in a study of cytotoxic CD8 clonotypes in ibrutinib-treated CLL. Method: immunoSEQ multiplex PCR; TCRdb's copy keeps in-frame clones and lacks some. This sample has a few hundred thousand clones; 67% occur once, and the top ten carry just under 6.5%. The sequences come from PBMCs, collected after 36 months of ibrutinib treatment. The receptors stem from a human donor with chronic lymphocytic leukemia.

This clone appeared a few times. The rearrangement links TRBV5-1 to TRBJ1-2, with a possible D match to TRBD1 (5 bases). The germline CDR1 and CDR2 sequences are SGHRS and YFSETQ. The ends were cut back, 4 bases at V and 6 bases at J, with 19 bases in the middle. The CDR3 covers 15 residues. In nucleotides, the CDR3 is TGCGCCAGCAGCCCGCCAGGGCGGGCCAGAGATGGCTACACCTTC. Translation: CASSPPGRARDGYTF.

In regard to this clone: Other DNA sequences in this specimen translate into the identical CDR3. The chain has TRBV9 and TRBJ1-1; tentatively, D is TRBD1 (5 bases). The CDR3 is 14 residues long. Germline CDR1 is SGDLS and CDR2 is YYNGEE. Trimming shortened V by 0 bases and J by 5 bases, and 11 bases separated the two germline ends. CDR3 in amino acids: CASSVVGGRTEAFF. In DNA, the CDR3 is TGTGCCAGCAGCGTAGTCGGGGGTAGGACTGAAGCTTTCTTT.

The chain links TRBV7-9 to TRBJ1-1, with D possibly matching TRBD1 (6 bases). The germline V and J ends were trimmed by 1 base and 6 bases, with 18 bases remaining between them. Germline V gene lookup returns CDR1 SEHNR and CDR2 FQNEAQ (reference sequence). CDR3 length: 16 residues. This CDR3 reads CASSLEPAGADSEAFF. CDR3 DNA: TGTGCCAGCAGCTTAGAACCGGCGGGGGCGGACTCTGAAGCTTTCTTT.

The chain links TRBV4-2 to TRBJ1-1, with D possibly TRBD1 on 6 matching bases. The CDR3 consists of 16 residues. The V end lost 0 bases, the J end lost 1 base, and 12 bases lay between the germline ends. Germline values: CDR1 LGHNA, CDR2 YNFKEQ. The CDR3 here is CASSQDGGAGNTEAFF. The CDR3 nucleotides read TGTGCCAGCAGCCAAGATGGGGGCGCCGGGAACACTGAAGCTTTCTTT.

V gene TRBV2 combines with J gene TRBJ1-1; D is unclear. The V end was cut by 2 bases, the J end by 4 bases, with 20 bases between. Germline CDR1 SNHLY, CDR2 FYNNEI. The CDR3 is 17 residues long. The CDR3 region is CASSELGRDTGRTEAFF. The CDR3, as DNA: TGTGCCAGCAGTGAATTGGGTAGAGATACCGGCCGCACTGAAGCTTTCTTT.

This clone was detected once. This chain links TRBV29-1 with TRBJ1-1; D not resolved. From germline, CDR1 is SQVTM and CDR2 ANQGSEA. CDR3 length: 14 residues. Trimming took 4 bases from V and 1 from J, leaving 13 bases between them. The CDR3 region is CSVGGMGKNTEAFF. CDR3 coding DNA: TGCAGCGTTGGAGGCATGGGGAAGAACACTGAAGCTTTCTTT.

This clone was recorded once. V gene TRBV7-3 combines with J gene TRBJ1-4; D not certain. V lost 0 bases, J lost 7 bases, and 6 bases lay in between. The CDR3 spans 13 residues. Germline values: CDR1 SGHTA, CDR2 FQGTGA. CDR3 nucleotide sequence: TGTGCCAGCAGCTTAACAGCCGGTGAAAAACTGTTTTTT. Its protein is CASSLTAGEKLFF.

The chain uses TRBV7-3 and TRBJ2-2, with TRBD1 as a possible D gene (6 bases). The CDR3 runs to 15 residues. Germline-derived CDR1 and CDR2 are SGHTA and FQGTGA. V shed 4 bases and J shed 0 bases, with 9 bases lying between them. The CDR3 nucleotides read TGTGCCAGCAGCTGGACAGTCTCGAACACCGGGGAGCTGTTTTTT. As protein: CASSWTVSNTGELFF.

CDR3 bases: TGTGCCAGCAGTTCCTGGACTGGCGCGAACACCGGGGAGCTGTTTTTT. Its protein product is CASSSWTGANTGELFF. The rearrangement uses TRBV6-5 and TRBJ2-2; weak D call: TRBD2 (5 bases). This CDR3 spans 16 amino acids. Germline V gene data show CDR1 as MNHEY and CDR2 as SVGAGI. Between the trimmed V and J ends, which lost 4 bases and 0 bases, there was a span of 12 bases.

The chain combines TRBV28 with TRBJ2-7, with D maybe TRBD1 (6 bases). Germline V CDR1 and CDR2: MDHEN, SYDVKM. Trimming stripped 5 bases from V and 7 bases from J, with 15 bases between. The CDR3 length is 13 residues. The CDR3 sequence is CASSTWGPGEQYF. CDR3 coding DNA: TGTGCCAGCAGTACCTGGGGGCCAGGGGAGCAGTACTTC. The full variable domain, its missing parts supplied by reference TRBV28 and TRBJ2-7, is DVKVTQSSRYLVKRTGEKVFLECVQDMDHENMFWYRQDPGLGLRLIYFSYDVKMKEKGDIPEGYSVSREKKERFSLILESASTNQTSMYLCASSTWGPGEQYFGPGTRLTVT.

This clone is a singleton in its sample. The chain has TRBV2 and TRBJ2-7, with TRBD1 matching over 7 bases. V shed 5 bases, J shed 3 bases, and the junction held 7 bases outside the gene matches. In germline, CDR1 is SNHLY, CDR2 FYNNEI. This CDR3 region has 14 residues. In DNA form, the CDR3 reads TGTGCCAGCAGTCGACAGGGACCGCGCTACGAGCAGTACTTC. It codes for CASSRQGPRYEQYF.

This clone turned up a few times. This chain joins TRBV20-1 and TRBJ2-7, with D unresolved. The CDR3 contains 10 residues. Germline CDR1 and CDR2: DFQATT and SNEGSKA (reference sequence). V lost 6 bases and J 2 bases, leaving 5 bases between the germline ends. This CDR3 reads CSAVAYEQYF. As DNA, the CDR3 is TGCAGTGCCGTAGCCTACGAGCAGTACTTC.

The chain couples TRBV4-1 to TRBJ2-7, with a weak D call TRBD1 (6 bases). Germline-derived CDR1 and CDR2 are MGHRA and YSYEKL. Trimming removed 2 bases from V and 7 bases from J, with 15 bases in between. This CDR3 comprises 14 residues. The CDR3 region has the DNA TGCGCCAGCAGCCAACCCGGCCGACAGGAGGAGCAGTACTTC. Its translation: CASSQPGRQEEQYF.

This clone appeared a few times. The rearrangement links TRBV29-1 to TRBJ1-4; D is unclear. This CDR3 has 13 amino acids. Trimming left V 6 bases short and J 8 bases short, with 16 bases between. The germline CDR1 and CDR2 sequences are SQVTM and ANQGSEA. CDR3 region: CSVNRDDGEKLFF. As DNA, the CDR3 is TGCAGCGTAAACCGGGATGACGGCGAAAAACTGTTTTTT.

The gene calls are TRBV2 and TRBJ2-2; D is undetermined. This CDR3 is 14 amino acids long. Germline V gene lookup returns CDR1 SNHLY and CDR2 FYNNEI. V lost 7 bases to trimming and J lost 2 bases, with 11 bases between them. CDR3 loop: CASTPRTNTGELFF. CDR3 DNA: TGTGCCAGCACCCCCAGGACCAACACCGGGGAGCTGTTTTTT.

The CDR3 here is CASSTLPRVYEQYF. The CDR3 nucleotides read TGTGCCAGCAGTACCCTTCCCAGGGTCTATGAGCAGTACTTC. The V gene is TRBV2, the J gene TRBJ2-7; the D gene is possibly TRBD1 (5 bases). CDR1 and CDR2 (germline): SNHLY, FYNNEI. The CDR3 has 14 residues. Trimming removed 5 bases at V and 7 bases at J, with 18 bases between.

The gene calls are TRBV6-4 and TRBJ2-5; 11 bases fit TRBD2. CDR3 length: 16 amino acids. CDR1 is MRHNA and CDR2 is SNTAGT in the germline V gene. After removal of 2 bases from V and 2 bases from J, the junction contained 4 bases not matched to a gene. This chain's CDR3 is CASSDRLAGTQETQYF. As DNA, the CDR3 is TGTGCCAGCAGTGACAGACTAGCGGGAACACAAGAGACCCAGTACTTC.

This clone was seen more than once but under ten times. The chain couples TRBV6-5 to TRBJ2-1; D is perhaps TRBD1 (6 bases). The length of the CDR3 is 13 residues. Germline loops: CDR1 MNHEY, CDR2 SVGAGI. V lost 6 bases and J 9 bases, leaving 15 bases between the germline ends. The CDR3 spells CASRYSGTSEQFF. The CDR3 coding sequence is TGTGCCAGCAGGTATTCCGGGACATCTGAGCAGTTCTTC.

This chain links TRBV7-2 with TRBJ2-3; no reliable D call. With 0 bases removed from V and 1 base from J, the gap between germline ends came to 8 bases. The CDR3 length is 15 residues. Per germline, CDR1 SGHTA and CDR2 FQGNSA. The CDR3 DNA reads as TGTGCCAGCAGCTTAGCGGGGTCGCGCACAGATACGCAGTATTTT. As protein: CASSLAGSRTDTQYF.

To note about this clone: The same CDR3 can be traced to other DNA sequences in this sample. This chain links TRBV27 with TRBJ2-1; a possible D gene is TRBD2 (6 bases). Trimming took 3 bases from V and 0 from J, leaving 6 bases between them. The CDR3 is made up of 14 amino acids. Germline values: CDR1 MNHEY, CDR2 SMNVEV (reference sequence). CDR3 in amino acids: CASSLGGSYNEQFF. Here the CDR3 DNA reads TGTGCCAGCAGTTTGGGGGGCTCCTACAATGAGCAGTTCTTC.

The chain is built from TRBV9 and TRBJ2-1; D call uncertain. There are 16 residues in the CDR3. CDR1 is SGDLS and CDR2 is YYNGEE in the germline V gene. V was clipped by 0 bases and J by 1 base, with 11 bases between them. The CDR3 here is CASSVDLSKSYNEQFF. The CDR3 DNA reads TGTGCCAGCAGCGTAGACCTTAGTAAGTCCTACAATGAGCAGTTCTTC.

This rearrangement joins TRBV10-3 to TRBJ2-7; TRBD1 matches 9 bases. The V gene's germline CDR1 is ENHRY and CDR2 SYGVKD. V dropped 8 bases and J dropped 3; count of bases not matched to a gene: 5. The CDR3 extends over 13 amino acids. CDR3 region: CAIRDRVSYEQYF. DNA of the CDR3: TGTGCCATCCGGGACAGGGTTAGCTACGAGCAGTACTTC.